This T cell receptor beta chain was observed in a study of blood T cell repertoires in COVID-19. Across the study: Sources were T cells, B-cell-depleted T cells, or PBMCs; the material itself was cDNA or gDNA.

V was shortened by 1 base and J by 5 bases, with 14 bases between the two germline ends. The CDR3 loop spans 15 amino acids. Germline CDR1 SGHRS, CDR2 YFSETQ. Libraries were prepared by immunoSEQ multiplex PCR; TCRdb keeps only in-frame clonotypes and omits some of them. The sample shows approximately 180,000 clones, about 80% of them seen only once. Participant-reported clinical history was the basis for cohort assignment. The TCR sequence derives from a woman aged 60-75 years with acute COVID-19. The genes are TRBV5-1 and TRBJ2-3; D is unresolved. Sequences were obtained from PBMCs or T cells enriched from blood (not recorded which). The CDR3 bases are TGCGCCAGCAGCTTGCTTCAGGCCCCCCGAGATACGCAGTATTTT. This encodes CASSLLQAPRDTQYF.